The 4 T cell receptor beta chains presented below share a single source sample, sequenced in a study of shared clonotypes between healthy human individuals (TCRdb year 2020). The library came from the immunoSEQ multiplex PCR assay. TCRdb stores this immuneACCESS table with in-frame sequences only. Part of the clones is absent; in the studies checked, under half of the shortfall reflects unresolved V genes, and no reason is known for the rest. For this sample there are 2.3 million or so clones; more than 80% appear just once. The ten largest clones capture 0.39% of the sample. The sample was naive CD4+ T cells from PBMCs. According to the study, the label for this sample's cell subset or site signals: CD45RA+ positively selected. All receptors come from a man between 18 and 29 years old in good health. Some clones in this sample may be carry-over from other donors' samples.

This clone was observed once. The rearrangement joins TRBV5-6 to TRBJ1-2; 10 bases fit TRBD1. V was pared by 4 bases and J by 4 bases, with 13 bases of the junction left unmatched. The germline V gene has CDR1 SGHDT and CDR2 YYEEEE. The CDR3 consists of 17 residues. The CDR3 DNA is TGTGCCAGCAGCATAGCCGGGACAGGGGCCGATAGCTATGGCTACACCTTC. Translation: CASSIAGTGADSYGYTF.

The chain uses TRBV2 and TRBJ2-7; D is possibly TRBD1 (5 bases). Germline V gene sequence: CDR1 SNHLY, CDR2 FYNNEI. V lost 10 bases and J 4 bases, leaving 20 bases between the germline ends. The CDR3 totals 14 residues. CDR3 in amino acids: CATKVNRSRYEQYF. The DNA for the CDR3 is TGTGCCACCAAGGTTAACAGGAGTCGGTACGAGCAGTACTTC.

The rearrangement links TRBV28 to TRBJ2-7; 7 nucleotides line up with TRBD2. Germline-derived CDR1 and CDR2 are MDHEN and SYDVKM. CDR3 length: 15 amino acids. After removal of 3 bases from V and 4 bases from J, the junction contained 9 bases not matched to a gene. The CDR3 nucleotides read TGTGCCAGCAGTTTGCCCACTAGCGCGGGGTACGAGCAGTACTTC. Its translation: CASSLPTSAGYEQYF.

CDR3 sequence: CASSPLVAGTYNEQFF. The DNA for the CDR3 is TGTGCCAGCAGCCCGCTCGTAGCGGGAACCTACAATGAGCAGTTCTTC. The chain has TRBV5-4 and TRBJ2-1, with TRBD2 matching over 8 bases. V dropped 4 bases and J dropped 2; count of bases not matched to a gene: 8. The germline V gene encodes CDR1 SGHNT and CDR2 YYREEE (reference sequence). The CDR3 consists of 16 residues.